This T cell receptor (beta chain) was captured in a study of technical replicates of blood from several donors. Sequenced by immunoSEQ multiplex PCR; TCRdb stores in-frame clones only, minus some. This table has tens of thousands of clones, approximately 91% appearing once. This clone has a single count. This sequence originates from a human donor in good health. Some clones in this sample may be carry-over from other donors' samples. Sequencing was done on a sample of PBMCs.

CDR3 protein: CAWPNPGDRPEFDYGYTF. The CDR3 region has the DNA TGTGCCTGGCCCAACCCAGGGGACAGGCCAGAATTTGACTATGGCTACACCTTC. The V call is TRBV30, the J call TRBJ1-2; 8 bases map to TRBD1. CDR3 length: 18 amino acids. V shed 5 bases, J shed 3 bases, and the junction held 20 bases outside the gene matches. CDR1 GTSNPN and CDR2 SVGIG come from the germline V gene (reference sequence).